The clone carrying this T cell receptor beta chain was picked up one time. Its antigen is undetermined. Germline assignment: CDR1 SNHLY and CDR2 FYNNEI. With 8 bases removed from V and 2 bases from J, the gap between germline ends came to 15 bases. The CDR3 is 14 amino acids. These data come from a study of OX40 agonist ivuxolimab in advanced cancers. The study, taken as a whole, reports: There was clonal expansion of CD4+ and CD8+ blood T cells by week 6 at 0.1 to 3.0 mg/kg. In general, CD8+ T cells held more expanded clones than CD4+ did, on average.

The data were produced by immunoSEQ multiplex PCR, yet TCRdb's version contains in-frame clones alone and is incomplete. The sample lists approximately 46,000 clones, approximately 86% occurring once. V and J are TRBV2 and TRBJ2-5; D is undetermined. The TCR originated in an adult with an advanced solid tumor such as melanoma, head and neck, liver or kidney cancer. The specimen comprised CD4+ or CD8+ T cells sorted from blood, sampled in a trial of the OX40 agonist ivuxolimab. Here the CDR3 DNA reads TGTGCCAGCGGAAAAGTAGGAACACAAGAGACCCAGTACTTC. This encodes CASGKVGTQETQYF. The variable domain in full, with the rest retrieved from reference TRBV2 and TRBJ2-5, is EPEVTQTPSHQVTQMGQEVILRCVPISNHLYFYWYRQILGQKVEFLVSFYNNEISEKSEIFDDQFSVERPDGSNFTLKIRSTKLEDSAMYFCASGKVGTQETQYFGPGTRLLVL.